Listed below are T cell receptor beta chains from one sample, sequenced in a study of OX40 agonist ivuxolimab in advanced cancers. The method was immunoSEQ multiplex PCR; TCRdb's version includes in-frame clones alone and lacks a portion of them. The table records some 60,000 clones, 75% to 95% of them present only once. The sample consisted of CD4+ or CD8+ T cells sorted from blood, taken in a trial of the OX40 agonist ivuxolimab. The receptors were sampled from an adult with an advanced solid tumor such as melanoma, head and neck, liver or kidney cancer. The CDR3 runs from the conserved cysteine through the conserved F or W. A D gene is named only where the DNA matches it firmly. Not all rows give a size; the values are once, few, many and, for expanded clones, a class.

j_call clone_size d_call cdr3_length v_call cdr3_aa cdr3_nt
TRBJ1-1 NA NA 14 TRBV9 CASSVVSRNTEAFF TGTGCCAGCAGCGTAGTTTCCAGGAACACTGAAGCTTTCTTT
TRBJ2-7 few TRBD1 12 TRBV11-3 CASSPDSDRLYF TGTGCCAGCAGCCCAGACTCGGACAGGCTTTACTTC
TRBJ2-5 NA NA 11 TRBV20-1 CSARGQETQYF TGCAGTGCTAGAGGCCAAGAGACCCAGTACTTC
TRBJ2-1 NA NA 16 TRBV5-1 CASSLAFSAVHNEQFF TGCGCCAGCAGCTTGGCTTTTAGCGCGGTCCACAATGAGCAGTTCTTC
TRBJ1-5 NA NA 14 TRBV28 CASKLTGPSQPQHF TGTGCCAGCAAGCTTACAGGCCCGAGTCAGCCCCAGCATTTT
TRBJ2-1 NA NA 15 TRBV18 CASSPLDAGLNEQFF TGTGCCAGCTCACCGTTGGACGCAGGCCTTAATGAGCAGTTCTTC
TRBJ2-2 once NA 13 TRBV6-6 CASTRARTGELFF TGTGCCAGCACCAGGGCCCGCACCGGGGAGCTGTTTTTT
TRBJ2-4 NA TRBD2 15 TRBV27 CASSQLAGDGNIQYF TGTGCCAGCAGTCAGTTAGCGGGAGACGGTAACATTCAGTACTTC
TRBJ2-2 once TRBD1 18 TRBV4-3 CASSQDVKGQTNTGELFF TGCGCCAGCAGCCAAGATGTAAAGGGACAGACGAACACCGGGGAGCTGTTTTTT
TRBJ1-1 NA TRBD1 17 TRBV5-6 CASSLVRTGGTNTEAFF TGTGCCAGCAGCTTGGTTAGGACAGGGGGCACTAACACTGAAGCTTTCTTT
TRBJ2-7 NA NA 15 TRBV6-6 CASSTPPPGSYEQYF TGTGCCAGCAGTACGCCTCCTCCCGGGTCCTACGAGCAGTACTTC
TRBJ2-3 NA NA 16 TRBV18 CASSPFPPPSTDTQYF TGTGCCAGCTCACCATTCCCTCCCCCTAGCACAGATACGCAGTATTTT
TRBJ2-7 NA TRBD1 15 TRBV6-5 CASSYRDRGLYEQYF TGTGCCAGCAGTTACCGAGACAGGGGGCTGTACGAGCAGTACTTC
TRBJ1-3 NA NA 12 TRBV29-1 CSGLWTGNTIYF TGCAGCGGTCTATGGACTGGAAACACCATATATTTT
TRBJ1-2 NA NA 15 TRBV7-8 CASSLGGGAGVSYTF TGTGCCAGCAGCTTAGGGGGAGGGGCAGGGGTAAGCTACACCTTC
TRBJ2-1 NA NA 12 TRBV28 CASSPFYNEQFF TGTGCCAGCAGTCCCTTCTACAATGAGCAGTTCTTC
TRBJ2-2 NA TRBD2 16 TRBV28 CASSSPTSGRAGELFF TGTGCCAGCAGTTCTCCGACTAGCGGGAGGGCCGGGGAGCTGTTTTTT
TRBJ2-5 NA NA 14 TRBV7-7 CASSLGAAQETQYF TGTGCTAGCAGCTTAGGTGCAGCCCAAGAGACCCAGTACTTC
TRBJ2-3 NA NA 14 TRBV19 CASSVGRSADTQYF TGTGCCAGTAGCGTGGGGCGTTCCGCAGATACGCAGTATTTT
TRBJ1-5 NA NA 14 TRBV15 CATSRDRKDQPQHF TGTGCCACCAGCAGAGATCGGAAGGATCAGCCCCAGCATTTT
TRBJ1-2 NA NA 12 TRBV18 CASTQERYGYTF TGTGCCAGCACACAGGAGAGATATGGCTACACCTTC
TRBJ1-2 NA TRBD1 15 TRBV6-6 CASSFPGQGPRGYTF TGTGCCAGCAGTTTCCCGGGACAGGGCCCCCGCGGCTACACCTTC
TRBJ1-4 NA NA 14 TRBV7-2 CASSHDRKNEKLFF TGTGCCAGCAGCCACGACAGGAAGAATGAAAAACTGTTTTTT
TRBJ2-1 NA NA 9 TRBV7-3 CASSLGQFF TGTGCCAGCAGCTTAGGGCAGTTCTTC
TRBJ2-7 NA TRBD2 14 TRBV2 CASRAGLAGYEQYF TGTGCCAGCAGGGCCGGGCTAGCGGGCTACGAGCAGTACTTC
TRBJ2-1 NA NA 13 TRBV7-9 CASSRDRNNEQFF TGTGCCAGCAGCCGTGACAGAAACAATGAGCAGTTCTTC
TRBJ2-5 NA NA 12 TRBV7-2 CASRRGAETQYF TGTGCCAGCAGGCGGGGTGCGGAGACCCAGTACTTC
TRBJ2-7 NA NA 13 TRBV6-1 CASSYSGTYEQYF TGTGCCAGCAGTTATTCGGGAACCTACGAGCAGTACTTC
TRBJ2-1 NA NA 14 TRBV9 CASSEGLSYNEQFF TGTGCCAGCAGCGAGGGTCTTTCCTACAATGAGCAGTTCTTC
TRBJ2-4 NA TRBD1 12 TRBV18 CASSGTGDIQYF TGTGCCAGCTCCGGGACAGGGGACATTCAGTACTTC
TRBJ2-3 NA NA 14 TRBV6-5 CASRKGGYTDTQYF TGTGCCAGCAGGAAAGGGGGATACACAGATACGCAGTATTTT
TRBJ2-5 NA NA 18 TRBV7-2 CASSLGPPLVGGQETQYF TGTGCCAGCAGCTTAGGGCCTCCTCTCGTGGGGGGCCAAGAGACCCAGTACTTC
TRBJ2-1 NA TRBD2 16 TRBV5-1 CASSFYGRNSYNEQFF TGCGCCAGCAGCTTCTACGGGAGGAATAGTTACAATGAGCAGTTCTTC
TRBJ2-1 NA TRBD2 14 TRBV5-1 CASSSGSGMGEQFF TGCGCCAGCAGTAGCGGGAGTGGGATGGGTGAGCAGTTCTTC
TRBJ2-2 NA NA 14 TRBV5-1 CASRQDANTGELFF TGCGCCAGCAGACAGGATGCGAACACCGGGGAGCTGTTTTTT
TRBJ2-2 NA TRBD1 13 TRBV2 CASDRVYTGELFF TGTGCCAGCGACAGGGTTTATACCGGGGAGCTGTTTTTT
TRBJ2-7 NA NA 11 TRBV7-9 CASSSQVEQYF TGTGCCAGCAGTTCCCAAGTCGAGCAGTACTTC
TRBJ1-5 NA TRBD1 15 TRBV2 CASNLQGLSNQPQHF TGTGCCAGCAACCTACAGGGGTTGAGCAATCAGCCCCAGCATTTT
TRBJ1-5 NA NA 13 TRBV5-6 CASSQSFSQPQHF TGTGCCAGCAGTCAGAGTTTTAGTCAGCCCCAGCATTTT
TRBJ2-1 NA TRBD2 14 TRBV19 CASAFGRAKNEQFF TGTGCCAGTGCATTCGGGAGGGCCAAGAATGAGCAGTTCTTC
TRBJ2-1 NA NA 12 TRBV5-1 CASSLVQAPLFF TGCGCCAGCAGCTTGGTACAGGCCCCTCTGTTCTTC
TRBJ2-1 once NA 15 TRBV5-3 CARRAPGEGDNEQFF TGTGCCAGAAGGGCTCCGGGAGAGGGTGACAATGAGCAGTTCTTC
TRBJ2-3 NA NA 14 TRBV7-3 CASSLTSPPDTQYF TGTGCCAGCAGCTTAACGTCGCCTCCGGATACGCAGTATTTT
TRBJ2-4 NA NA 14 TRBV25-1 CASSQPGAKNIQYF TGTGCCAGTTCTCAACCGGGAGCCAAAAACATTCAGTACTTC
TRBJ1-1 NA NA 14 TRBV11-2 CASSLGSENTEAFF TGTGCCAGCAGCTTAGGATCTGAGAACACTGAAGCTTTCTTT